This T cell receptor beta chain was captured in a study of cytomegalovirus exposure and HLA in healthy donors. Worth noting for this clone: Its target is not known.

This CDR3 contains 18 residues. The germline CDR1 and CDR2 sequences are SGHRS and YFSETQ. Trimming cost V 4 bases and J 0 bases, with 17 bases left between them. Both 60 Vbeta primers and 13 Jbeta primers went into the PCR. The method was immunoSEQ multiplex PCR; TCRdb's version includes in-frame clones alone and lacks a portion of them. The data show about 130,000 clones, with 77% seen just once and over 2% held by the top ten. General observations from the study: A later analysis found that most CMV-associated TCR beta chains appeared HLA-restricted. For cytomegalovirus status, the classifier reportedly gave diagnoses with high specificity and sensitivity. A highly shared variant cluster was judged a likely technical artifact. TRBV6-2, TRBV6-3 and other indistinguishable V segments were excluded.

This TCR derives from a man in his thirties or forties in good health and CMV-seronegative. The chain joins TRBV5-1 to TRBJ2-6; D is uncertain. The sequencing input was PBMCs. The CDR3 loop reads CASSVPTSSYSGANVLTF. Here the CDR3 DNA reads TGCGCCAGCAGCGTACCTACCTCGAGTTACTCTGGGGCCAACGTCCTGACTTTC.